The next 19 T cell receptor beta chains were all read from a single sample in a study of human T cells and chemical hapten exposure. Described time point: healthy volunteer bleed at 6 weeks. Whole blood that had not been fractionated was the source of extracted total RNA. MiXCR, applied by TCRdb to the RACE reads, yields one record per CDR3 protein. The sample shows roughly 71,000 distinct CDR3 sequences, about 5.7% of them seen only once. The sequenced material came from whole blood. The receptors were gathered from a female donor in good health. Some clones in this sample may be carry-over from other donors' samples.

This clonotype has just a few counts. The chain is built from TRBV20-1 and TRBJ1-5, with 7 bases fitting TRBD1. V shed 6 bases, J shed 3 bases, and the junction held 17 bases outside the gene matches. The length of the CDR3 is 17 residues. The germline CDR1 and CDR2 sequences are DFQATT and SNEGSKA (reference sequence). CDR3: CSAIRGQVWVNNQPQHF. The CDR3 nucleotides are TGCAGTGCCATACGCGGACAGGTTTGGGTTAACAATCAGCCCCAGCATTTT.

This clonotype was seen at least ten times. The chain joins TRBV12-3 or TRBV12-4 to TRBJ2-7; 13 bases align to TRBD2. The CDR3 runs 15 residues. The V and J ends lost 8 bases and 6 bases, in that order; junction bases with no gene match: 10. The chain's CDR3 is CASELLAGGPGEQYF. CDR3 bases: TGTGCCAGCGAATTACTAGCGGGAGGGCCAGGCGAGCAGTACTTC.

V usage is TRBV7-9 and J usage is TRBJ2-1; 13 nucleotides agree with TRBD2. J gave up 5 bases and V 5 bases, and 6 bases lay outside the gene matches. Germline values: CDR1 SEHNR, CDR2 FQNEAQ (reference sequence). CDR3 length: 16 residues. The CDR3 DNA sequence: TGTGCCAGCAGCCCCCCCGGACTAGCGGGAGACAATGAGCAGTTCTTC. Its protein is CASSPPGLAGDNEQFF.

This chain links TRBV11-3 with TRBJ2-1; 9 bases are shared with TRBD2. After removal of 6 bases from V and 8 bases from J, the junction contained 8 bases not matched to a gene. CDR3 length: 14 residues. Germline CDR1 is SGHNT and CDR2 is YENEEA. The CDR3 nucleotides read TGTGCCAGCAGTTTCAGGACTAGCGTCGATGAGCAGTTCTTC. This sequence encodes CASSFRTSVDEQFF.

Ten or more counts support this clonotype. This chain connects TRBV20-1 to TRBJ1-6; D gene unclear. CDR3 length: 13 amino acids. Trimming shortened V by 3 bases and J by 5 bases, and 8 bases separated the two germline ends. In germline, CDR1 is DFQATT, CDR2 SNEGSKA (reference sequence). DNA for the CDR3: TGCAGTGCTAGCCAGTTCGATAATTCACCCCTCCACTTT. Translated: CSASQFDNSPLHF.

The rearrangement links TRBV2 to TRBJ2-2, with 7 bases matching TRBD2. With V trimmed by 3 bases and J by 2 bases, 9 bases remained unmatched. The CDR3 length is 17 residues. Germline V gives CDR1 SNHLY, CDR2 FYNNEI. The CDR3 sequence: CASSELRDYFNTGELFF. In nucleotides, the CDR3 is TGTGCCAGCAGTGAGCTCCGGGACTATTTTAACACCGGGGAGCTGTTTTTT.

This clonotype showed up just a few times. This CDR3 is CASSSGTTGGYTF. In DNA form, the CDR3 reads TGTGCCAGCAGTTCCGGGACAACGGGGGGCTACACCTTC. The rearrangement uses TRBV12-3 or TRBV12-4 and TRBJ1-2; D might be TRBD1 (6 bases). Deletions cut 4 bases from V and 8 bases from J, with 14 bases between. This CDR3 is 13 amino acids long.

A note on this clonotype: A much larger clone lies a single base off, so this may be a read error. The chain carries TRBV7-9 and TRBJ2-3; D is ambiguous. Germline CDR1 SEHNR, CDR2 FQNEAQ (reference sequence). The CDR3 runs 12 residues. CDR3 DNA sequence: TGTGCCAGCAGCTTAGACGCTGATATGCAGTATTTT. Its translation: CASSLDADMQYF.

The gene calls are TRBV5-1 and TRBJ1-1; 7 nucleotides align to TRBD1. This CDR3 is built from 16 residues. From germline, CDR1 is SGHRS and CDR2 YFSETQ. After removal of 0 bases from V and 0 bases from J, the junction contained 5 bases not matched to a gene. In DNA form, the CDR3 reads TGCGCCAGCAGCTTGGCCGGGGACAGCTTGAACACTGAAGCTTTCTTT. It specifies CASSLAGDSLNTEAFF. The complete variable domain, with remaining parts taken from reference TRBV5-1 and TRBJ1-1, reads KAGVTQTPRYLIKTRGQQVTLSCSPISGHRSVSWYQQTPGQGLQFLFEYFSETQRNKGNFPGRFSGRQFSNSRSEMNVSTLELGDSALYLCASSLAGDSLNTEAFFGQGTRLTVV.

The chain links TRBV12-3 or TRBV12-4 to TRBJ2-7; D is uncertain. V was pared by 4 bases and J by 3 bases, with 13 bases between. The CDR3 loop spans 14 amino acids. The CDR3, as DNA: TGTGCCAGCAGTTATCCGACCCCGTACTACGAGCAGTACTTC. Its protein product is CASSYPTPYYEQYF.

The genes are TRBV5-4 and TRBJ2-2; perhaps D is TRBD1 or TRBD2 (6 bases each). CDR3 length: 14 residues. The germline V gene has CDR1 SGHNT and CDR2 YYREEE (reference sequence). CDR3 residues: CAYQSGARTGELFF. CDR3 in DNA: TGTGCTTACCAATCGGGGGCGCGGACCGGGGAGCTGTTTTTT.

The chain uses TRBV6-1 and TRBJ2-1, with 8 bases identical to TRBD2. The germline V gene has CDR1 MNHNS and CDR2 SASEGT. V trimming: 7 bases; J trimming: 3 bases; junction bases outside the gene matches: 8. The CDR3 is 15 amino acids. Here the CDR3 reads CASIYSGRDYNEQFF. The CDR3 nucleotides are TGTGCCAGCATCTACAGCGGGAGAGACTACAATGAGCAGTTCTTC.

The genes are TRBV6-4 and TRBJ2-3; 8 bases fit TRBD2. The CDR3 totals 14 residues. J was trimmed by 1 base and V by 3 bases; bases with no gene match: 0. CDR1 is MRHNA and CDR2 is SNTAGT in the germline V gene. DNA of the CDR3: TGTGCCAGCAGTGAGACTAGCGGCACAGATACGCAGTATTTT. This sequence encodes CASSETSGTDTQYF.

The chain links TRBV28 to TRBJ2-3; possible D gene TRBD2, 5 bases. Germline V gene sequence: CDR1 MDHEN, CDR2 SYDVKM. V lost 7 bases and J lost 7, with 9 bases in between. The CDR3 sequence is 11 residues long. Written as DNA, the CDR3 is TGTGCCAGCACTAGCCTTAATACGCAGTATTTT. Residues: CASTSLNTQYF.

Ten or more counts support this clonotype. The rearrangement links TRBV15 to TRBJ2-1; TRBD2 matches at 7 bases. V was pared by 3 bases and J by 4 bases, with 3 bases of the junction left unmatched. The CDR3 has 14 amino acids. Germline V gene data show CDR1 as LNHNV and CDR2 as YYDKDF (reference sequence). CDR3 amino acids: CATSRTSRYNEQFF. For the CDR3, the DNA is TGTGCCACCAGCAGGACTAGCCGGTACAATGAGCAGTTCTTC.

This clonotype was observed many times. CDR3 sequence reads: CAISDGGYEQYF. CDR3 in DNA: TGTGCCATCAGTGATGGAGGCTACGAGCAGTACTTC. This sequence joins TRBV10-3 and TRBJ2-7; perhaps TRBD2 as D (5 bases). Trimming removed 3 bases at V and 3 bases at J, with 6 bases between. The CDR3 contains 12 residues. CDR1 and CDR2 (germline): ENHRY, SYGVKD.

J is TRBJ1-2 and V is TRBV10-2; D might be TRBD1 (5 bases). Germline CDR1 WSHSY, CDR2 SAAADI. This CDR3 spans 14 amino acids. V was trimmed by 5 bases and J by 0 bases, leaving 10 bases between them. CDR3 nucleotide sequence: TGCGCCAGCAGTAGCCCGACAGCTAACTATGGCTACACCTTC. Protein: CASSSPTANYGYTF.

This clonotype was seen at least ten times. V and J are TRBV20-1 and TRBJ1-1, with 8 nucleotides matching TRBD1. This CDR3 has 13 amino acids. The germline CDR1 and CDR2 sequences are DFQATT and SNEGSKA (reference sequence). V shed 6 bases and J 2 bases; nucleotides not matched to a gene: 5. CDR3 loop: CSASRGLNTEAFF. As DNA, the CDR3 is TGCAGTGCGAGCAGGGGGCTTAACACTGAAGCTTTCTTT.

The rearrangement links TRBV6-1 to TRBJ2-5, with unresolved D. Germline CDR1 is MNHNS and CDR2 is SASEGT. The CDR3 length is 11 residues. Deletions cut 3 bases from V and 1 base from J, with 0 bases between. The CDR3 DNA reads TGTGCCAGCAGTGACCAAGAGACCCAGTACTTC. The encoded protein is CASSDQETQYF.